This T cell receptor (beta chain) was recovered during a study of blood T cell repertoires in COVID-19. Looking at the study overall: COVID-19 samples from acute and convalescent phases originated in the United States, Italy and Spain. Sample material is recorded as cDNA or gDNA derived from T cells, B-cell-depleted T cells, or PBMCs.

The germline V and J ends were trimmed by 5 bases and 2 bases, with 15 bases remaining between them. CDR3 length: 15 residues. Germline V lookup: CDR1 LNHDA, CDR2 SQIVND (reference sequence). In the authors' workflow: Reference gene primer amplification yielded estimated nucleated cell counts. Produced via immunoSEQ multiplex PCR; TCRdb's table is partial and in-frame only. That table furnishes V, J and clone size, whereas the DNA furnished D and trimming. The sample records around 150,000 clones, over 70% being singletons. The V gene is TRBV19, the J gene TRBJ1-2, with D perhaps matching TRBD1 (6 bases). Sequenced sample: peripheral blood. The clonotype originates from a man aged 65-85 years with acute or convalescent COVID-19. The CDR3 DNA sequence: TGTGCCAGTAGTGGGGTCTTTACAGGGAACTATGGCTACACCTTC. Its translation is CASSGVFTGNYGYTF.